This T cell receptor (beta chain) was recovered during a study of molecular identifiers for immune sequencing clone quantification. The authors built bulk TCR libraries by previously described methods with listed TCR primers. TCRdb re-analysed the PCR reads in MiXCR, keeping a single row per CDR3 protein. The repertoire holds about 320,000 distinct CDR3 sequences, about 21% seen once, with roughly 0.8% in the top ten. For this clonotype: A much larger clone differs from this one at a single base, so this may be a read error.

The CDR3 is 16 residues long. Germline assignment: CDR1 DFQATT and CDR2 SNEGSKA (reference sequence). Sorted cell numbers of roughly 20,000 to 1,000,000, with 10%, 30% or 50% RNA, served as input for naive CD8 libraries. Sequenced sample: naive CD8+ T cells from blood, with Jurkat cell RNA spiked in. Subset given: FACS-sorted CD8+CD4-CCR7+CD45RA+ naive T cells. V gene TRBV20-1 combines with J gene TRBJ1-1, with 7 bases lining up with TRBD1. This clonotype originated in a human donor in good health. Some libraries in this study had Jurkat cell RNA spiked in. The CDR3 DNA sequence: TGCAGTGCTAGGCAGGGAGACAGGGCCTTTGAGACTGAAGCTTCCTTT. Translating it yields CSARQGDRAFETEASF.